The 21 T cell receptor beta chains below come from one sample, sequenced in a study of monozygotic twins with inflammatory bowel disease. TCRdb reanalyzed the 5' RACE reads and collapses them to one entry per CDR3 protein, without DNA. In all, the sample yields 300,000 to 400,000 distinct CDR3 sequences. The sequenced material came from blood. The receptors originated from a human donor with ulcerative colitis or Crohn's disease, or a healthy co-twin of an affected twin (not recorded which).

The genes are TRBV7-8 and TRBJ2-5; TCRdb's assignment of TRBD1 cannot be checked, as there is no DNA. Germline V lookup: CDR1 SGHVS, CDR2 FQNEAQ. This CDR3 is 15 amino acids long. The CDR3 region is CASSLRGGYQETQYF.

This chain uses TRBV5-4 with TRBJ1-4; absent DNA, TCRdb's TRBD1 call cannot be checked. The CDR3 is 16 residues long. Germline lookup yields CDR1 SGHNT and CDR2 YYREEE (reference sequence). The CDR3 here is CASSPDLQGGNEKLFF.

The gene calls are TRBV20-1 and TRBJ1-1; lacking DNA, the TRBD1 call made by TCRdb goes unchecked. The CDR3 loop spans 13 amino acids. Germline CDR1 is DFQATT and CDR2 is SNEGSKA (reference sequence). The CDR3 loop is CSARGQGLGIAFF.

The gene calls are TRBV5-1 and TRBJ2-3; TCRdb's assignment of TRBD2 cannot be checked, as there is no DNA. There are 17 residues in the CDR3. Germline-derived CDR1 and CDR2 are SGHRS and YFSETQ. CDR3 region: CASSGGPAGGFTDTQYF.

J is TRBJ2-7 and V is TRBV29-1; the D gene TCRdb calls, TRBD2, cannot be checked with no DNA. The CDR3 loop spans 12 amino acids. CDR1 and CDR2 from the germline V gene are SQVTM and ANQGSEA. CDR3 residues: CSVRGTDYEQYF.

CDR3 protein: CASSLEAGVATDTQYF. V usage is TRBV5-1 and J usage is TRBJ2-3; checking the TCRdb D call of TRBD1 is not possible without DNA. Per the germline V gene, CDR1 is SGHRS and CDR2 is YFSETQ. This CDR3 is built from 16 residues.

The chain joins TRBV7-3 to TRBJ2-7; with no DNA, the TCRdb D assignment of TRBD1 cannot be verified. Germline-derived CDR1 and CDR2 are SGHTA and FQGTGA. The CDR3 loop spans 16 amino acids. The CDR3 sequence is CASTLIPLPGPYEQYF.

This chain joins TRBV20-1 and TRBJ2-1; as DNA is missing, the TRBD2 call by TCRdb cannot be tested. CDR1 and CDR2 (germline): DFQATT, SNEGSKA (reference sequence). The CDR3 consists of 14 residues. The CDR3 region is CSARLAGTYNEQFF.

The chain uses TRBV7-3 and TRBJ2-1; the D call of TRBD2 rests on TCRdb alone, since no DNA is present to check it. This CDR3 has 15 amino acids. Germline CDR1 reads SGHTA; CDR2 reads FQGTGA. This CDR3 reads CASSPMTSGSPPLFF.

This chain joins TRBV4-3 and TRBJ1-6; TCRdb's D gene call, TRBD1, goes unchecked for lack of DNA. CDR1 LGHNA and CDR2 YSLEER come from the germline V gene. CDR3 length equals 15 residues. This chain's CDR3 is CASSSRTGGNSPLHF.

This sequence joins TRBV14 and TRBJ1-1. Looked up from germline, CDR1 is SGHDN and CDR2 is FVKESK. This CDR3 comprises 14 residues. This CDR3 is CASSLRRHPTEAFF.

The chain joins TRBV9 to TRBJ1-2. Germline V gives CDR1 SGDLS, CDR2 YYNGEE. CDR3 length equals 14 residues. The CDR3 spells CASSVGTDPWGYTF.

The chain combines TRBV5-1 with TRBJ2-2; with no DNA, the TCRdb D assignment of TRBD2 cannot be verified. Germline V CDR1 and CDR2: SGHRS, YFSETQ. The CDR3 extends over 16 amino acids. CDR3 loop: CASSLAGLPNTGELFF.

This rearrangement joins TRBV6-2 or TRBV6-3 to TRBJ2-3; TCRdb's D gene call, TRBD2, goes unchecked for lack of DNA. Germline V gene sequence: CDR1 MNHEY, CDR2 SVGEGT. This CDR3 comprises 16 residues. Here the CDR3 reads CASSYSTSGGADTQYF.

This chain uses TRBV12-3 or TRBV12-4 with TRBJ1-1; with no DNA, the TCRdb D assignment of TRBD1 cannot be verified. The CDR3 extends over 15 amino acids. The CDR3 region is CASSGPGQENTEAFF.

The genes are TRBV27 and TRBJ1-2; no DNA is available, so the TRBD1 call from TCRdb remains unchecked. Germline CDR1 MNHEY, CDR2 SMNVEV (reference sequence). This CDR3 spans 12 amino acids. CDR3 sequence: CASSFSGDGYTF.

The chain joins TRBV4-3 to TRBJ1-1; TCRdb selects TRBD1, and the lack of DNA leaves this call unchecked. CDR1 is LGHNA and CDR2 is YSLEER in the germline V gene. The CDR3 length is 14 residues. CDR3 amino acids: CASSQTGVETEAFF.

This chain links TRBV6-1 with TRBJ1-2; the D call from TCRdb, TRBD1, cannot be confirmed without DNA. CDR1 and CDR2 from the germline V gene are MNHNS and SASEGT. The CDR3 runs 15 residues. CDR3 protein: CASSENPGGHYGYTF.

V gene TRBV12-3 or TRBV12-4 combines with J gene TRBJ2-1; TCRdb gives TRBD1 as the D gene, but with no DNA this cannot be confirmed. The CDR3 is 17 residues long. CDR3 loop: CASSQRNRDRGHNEQFF.

This chain links TRBV7-8 with TRBJ1-3; there is no DNA to check the TCRdb D call of TRBD1. Germline loops: CDR1 SGHVS, CDR2 FQNEAQ. The CDR3 has 16 residues. The CDR3 loop reads CASSPGAGGSGNTIYF.

The V and J genes are TRBV7-2 and TRBJ1-5. The CDR3 runs 16 residues. In germline, CDR1 is SGHTA, CDR2 FQGNSA. The CDR3 spells CASSRNYGPTNQPQHF.